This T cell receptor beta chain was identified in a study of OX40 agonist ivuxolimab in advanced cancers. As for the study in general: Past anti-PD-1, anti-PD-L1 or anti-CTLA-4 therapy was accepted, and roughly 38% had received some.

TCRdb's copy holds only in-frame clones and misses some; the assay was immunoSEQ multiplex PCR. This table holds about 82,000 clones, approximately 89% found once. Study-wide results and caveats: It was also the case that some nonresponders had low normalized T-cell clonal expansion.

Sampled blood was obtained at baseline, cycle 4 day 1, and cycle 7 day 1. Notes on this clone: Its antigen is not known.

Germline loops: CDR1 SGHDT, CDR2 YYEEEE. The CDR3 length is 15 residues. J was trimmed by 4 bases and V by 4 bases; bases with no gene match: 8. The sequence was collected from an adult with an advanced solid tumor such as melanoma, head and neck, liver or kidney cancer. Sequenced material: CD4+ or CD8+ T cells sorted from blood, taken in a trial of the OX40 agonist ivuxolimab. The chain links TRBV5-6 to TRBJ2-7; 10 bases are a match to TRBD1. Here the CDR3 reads CASSKRQGAGYEQYF. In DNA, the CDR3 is TGTGCCAGCAGCAAACGACAGGGGGCAGGGTACGAGCAGTACTTC.